Shown below are 5 T cell receptor beta chains from a single sample sequenced in a study of blood T cell repertoires in COVID-19. Using immunoSEQ multiplex PCR, the repertoire was profiled, and TCRdb retains in-frame clones only, with some absent. The sample includes 150,000 or so clones, approximately 90% of them seen just once. The specimen was peripheral blood. The receptors come from a man between 45 and 60 years old with acute or convalescent COVID-19.

V usage is TRBV13 and J usage is TRBJ2-1; TRBD2 is a possible D gene (6 bases). The CDR3 is 14 amino acids. The germline V gene encodes CDR1 PRHDT and CDR2 FYEKMQ (reference sequence). Trimming removed 3 bases from V and 10 bases from J, with 16 bases in between. The CDR3 reads CASSFLLSGGEQFF. The CDR3 region has the DNA TGTGCCAGCAGCTTCCTCCTTAGCGGAGGCGAGCAGTTCTTC.

The chain couples TRBV29-1 to TRBJ2-2; the D is unclear. V lost 4 bases to trimming and J lost 8 bases, with 11 bases between them. CDR1 is SQVTM, CDR2 ANQGSEA, per germline. This CDR3 comprises 12 residues. In nucleotides, the CDR3 is TGCAGCGTTGTCCAGTACGGGGGGGAGCTGTTTTTT. This sequence encodes CSVVQYGGELFF.

The genes are TRBV6-2 or TRBV6-3 and TRBJ1-4, with a weak D call TRBD1 (6 bases). Germline V gives CDR1 MNHEY, CDR2 SVGEGT. The length of the CDR3 is 15 residues. The V end lost 1 base, the J end lost 5 bases, and 11 bases lay between the germline ends. CDR3 region: CASSYFRTENEKLFF. CDR3 DNA sequence: TGTGCCAGCAGTTACTTCCGGACAGAGAATGAAAAACTGTTTTTT.

The chain employs TRBV12-3 or TRBV12-4 and TRBJ1-1; tentative D call: TRBD1 (5 bases). Trimming cost V 2 bases and J 11 bases, with 12 bases left between them. The CDR3 is 12 amino acids. CDR3 DNA: TGTGCCAGCAGTTTATTCGGGAGGGGCGCTTTCTTT. Residues: CASSLFGRGAFF.

This rearrangement joins TRBV19 to TRBJ1-5; D is undetermined. The CDR3 extends over 16 amino acids. V was clipped by 3 bases and J by 0 bases, with 12 bases between them. The germline V gene encodes CDR1 LNHDA and CDR2 SQIVND (reference sequence). The CDR3 spells CASSILQAYSNQPQHF. DNA for the CDR3: TGTGCCAGTAGTATTTTGCAGGCATATAGCAATCAGCCCCAGCATTTT. The variable domain in full, with the rest retrieved from reference TRBV19 and TRBJ1-5, is DGGITQSPKYLFRKEGQNVTLSCEQNLNHDAMYWYRQDPGQGLRLIYYSQIVNDFQKGDIAEGYSVSREKKESFPLTVTSAQKNPTAFYLCASSILQAYSNQPQHFGDGTRLSIL.